Many counts were recorded for the clone carrying this T cell receptor beta chain. The V end lost 0 bases, the J end lost 1 base, and 5 bases lay between the germline ends. The CDR3 is 14 amino acids. Germline V CDR1 and CDR2: LGHNA, YSLEER. The data belong to a study of early T cells in non-severe SARS-CoV-2 infection. Each CDR3 protein gets one entry after TCRdb re-called the 5' RACE reads with MiXCR. The sample shows tens of thousands of distinct CDR3 sequences, approximately 13% of them seen only once. The chain combines TRBV4-3 with TRBJ2-3; no reliable D call. The material sequenced was whole blood. The TCR comes from an adult who was a healthcare worker with PCR-confirmed SARS-CoV-2 infection or an uninfected control (not recorded which). CDR3 sequence: CASSQDWRTDTQYF. Here the CDR3 DNA reads TGCGCCAGCAGCCAAGATTGGCGCACAGATACGCAGTATTTT.